The 14 T cell receptor beta chains below were found in one sample sequenced in a study of blood T cells in healthy people across ages. A second PCR of about 6 to 12 cycles used a sample-barcoded 5' primer and a J-beta primer mix. TCRdb reanalysed the 5' RACE reads using MiXCR and keeps one entry per CDR3 protein. The profile shows hundreds of thousands of distinct CDR3 sequences, roughly 43% of them singletons. The sequencing sample was made of blood. These receptors were collected from an older woman in good health.

This chain links TRBV7-3 with TRBJ2-5; D is ambiguous. Germline V lookup: CDR1 SGHTA, CDR2 FQGTGA. There are 15 residues in the CDR3. Trimming took off 1 base at V and 0 bases at J, with 9 bases between the two ends. CDR3 sequence: CASSLSSTYQETQYF. CDR3 bases: TGTGCCAGCAGCTTAAGTAGTACGTACCAAGAGACCCAGTACTTC.

This chain links TRBV7-2 with TRBJ1-2, with TRBD1 identical over 9 bases. The CDR3 loop spans 16 amino acids. Germline V gives CDR1 SGHTA, CDR2 FQGNSA. Trimming at V came to 1 base and at J to 8 bases, leaving 11 bases not matched to a gene. CDR3 residues: CASSLVGTGRLSGYTF. CDR3 DNA sequence: TGTGCCAGCAGCTTAGTCGGGACAGGGAGGTTGAGCGGCTACACCTTC.

This clonotype was seen a few times. This chain links TRBV7-9 with TRBJ2-1; no clear D. Trimming removed 8 bases from V and 7 bases from J, with 18 bases in between. The CDR3 sequence is 14 residues long. Germline V lookup: CDR1 SEHNR, CDR2 FQNEAQ (reference sequence). The CDR3 DNA reads TGTGCCAGCGCCCTGTCCTTCCCTGTGAATGAGCAGTTCTTC. Translating gives CASALSFPVNEQFF. The full variable domain, rest sourced from reference TRBV7-9 and TRBJ2-1, is DTGVSQNPRHKITKRGQNVTFRCDPISEHNRLYWYRQTLGQGPEFLTYFQNEAQLEKSRLLSDRFSAERPKGSFSTLEIQRTEQGDSAMYLCASALSFPVNEQFFGPGTRLTVL.

V is TRBV11-2 and J is TRBJ2-4; possible D gene TRBD1, 6 bases. The J call may be faulty, since TRBJ2-7 better matches the DNA end. Germline assignment: CDR1 SGHAT and CDR2 FQNNGV. CDR3 size: 17 residues. CDR3: CASSLVSATGRTYEQYF. CDR3 bases: TGTGCCAGCAGCTTAGTTTCAGCGACAGGTCGCACCTACGAGCAGTACTTC.

The CDR3 spells CAISENTDTQYF. Written as DNA, the CDR3 is TGTGCCATCAGTGAGAATACAGATACGCAGTATTTT. The chain has TRBV10-3 and TRBJ2-3; D unclear. Germline V lookup: CDR1 ENHRY, CDR2 SYGVKD. The CDR3 consists of 12 residues. Trimming pared 2 bases from V and 3 bases from J, leaving 3 bases between.

V and J are TRBV6-5 and TRBJ2-1, with D possibly called TRBD1 or TRBD2 (5 bases each). V lost 6 bases, J lost 2 bases, and 20 bases lay in between. Germline values: CDR1 MNHEY, CDR2 SVGAGI. The CDR3 is made up of 17 amino acids. The DNA of the CDR3 is TGTGCCAGCAGCTCCTCCCGCATGGGGACCCCCTACAATGAGCAGTTCTTC. Protein sequence: CASSSSRMGTPYNEQFF.

The genes are TRBV9 and TRBJ2-7; 11 nucleotides agree with TRBD1. Germline V gene data show CDR1 as SGDLS and CDR2 as YYNGEE. The junction had 3 bases not matched to a gene; V was cut back by 0 bases and J by 1 base. The CDR3 runs 16 residues. CDR3 nucleotide sequence: TGTGCCAGCAGCGTAGCAGGGACAGGGGGTTCCTACGAGCAGTACTTC. Translating gives CASSVAGTGGSYEQYF.

A few counts support this clonotype. V and J are TRBV7-3 and TRBJ2-4; D ambiguous. Trimming removed 3 bases from V and 0 bases from J, with 9 bases in between. The germline V gene encodes CDR1 SGHTA and CDR2 FQGTGA. This CDR3 contains 15 residues. The CDR3 DNA reads TGTGCCAGCAGCTTTTGGGATTTAGCCAAAAACATTCAGTACTTC. It codes for CASSFWDLAKNIQYF. The entire variable domain, with the rest obtained from reference TRBV7-3 and TRBJ2-4, is as follows: GAGVSQTPSNKVTEKGKYVELRCDPISGHTALYWYRQSLGQGPEFLIYFQGTGAADDSGLPNDRFFAVRPEGSVSTLKIQRTERGDSAVYLCASSFWDLAKNIQYFGAGTRLSVL.

In this sample, this clonotype turned up many times. The chain uses TRBV27 and TRBJ1-2, with D possibly matching TRBD1 (6 bases). The V and J ends lost 8 bases and 6 bases respectively, with 16 bases between them. The CDR3 is 13 amino acids. Per germline, CDR1 MNHEY and CDR2 SMNVEV (reference sequence). Here the CDR3 reads CASSLTGNHGYTF. The CDR3 DNA follows: TGTGCCAGCTCGTTAACAGGGAATCATGGCTACACCTTC.

V gene TRBV7-2 combines with J gene TRBJ2-3; 11 bases are a match to TRBD1. Germline values: CDR1 SGHTA, CDR2 FQGNSA. The CDR3 contains 16 residues. The V segment lost 5 bases and the J segment 0 bases; nucleotides outside the gene matches: 4. The CDR3: CASSPWDRGSTDTQYF. In DNA, the CDR3 is TGTGCCAGCAGCCCGTGGGACAGGGGGAGCACAGATACGCAGTATTTT.

This clonotype was observed a few times. One end of the junction does not line up with germline, which may come from a read error. The CDR3 loop reads CTSSSAGADYQETQYF. The CDR3 bases are TGTACCAGCAGCTCTGCCGGCGCGGACTACCAAGAGACCCAGTACTTC. The rearrangement joins TRBV11-2 to TRBJ2-5; tentative D call: TRBD2 (5 bases). Germline V lookup: CDR1 SGHAT, CDR2 FQNNGV. The CDR3 spans 16 residues.

This clonotype was seen many times. J is TRBJ2-7 and V is TRBV10-3; D is unclear. In germline, CDR1 is ENHRY, CDR2 SYGVKD. Trimming left V 4 bases short and J 4 bases short, with 11 bases between. The CDR3 extends over 13 amino acids. This CDR3 is CAISVTAEYEQYF. The CDR3 nucleotides read TGTGCCATCAGTGTGACTGCCGAATACGAGCAGTACTTC.

The chain is built from TRBV7-9 and TRBJ1-1; 9 nucleotides align to TRBD1. This CDR3 region has 14 residues. V was pared by 5 bases and J by 5 bases, with 6 bases of the junction left unmatched. The germline V gene encodes CDR1 SEHNR and CDR2 FQNEAQ (reference sequence). CDR3 in DNA: TGTGCCAGCAGCCGGACAGGGGATGGGACTGAAGCTTTCTTT. This translates into CASSRTGDGTEAFF.

In its sample, this clonotype was seen many times. V gene TRBV11-2 combines with J gene TRBJ1-6; tentatively, D is TRBD1 (5 bases). Deletions cut 4 bases from V and 7 bases from J, with 14 bases between. The germline CDR1 and CDR2 sequences are SGHAT and FQNNGV. CDR3 length equals 15 residues. The CDR3 region is CASSSAGTGNSPLHF. The CDR3 nucleotides are TGTGCCAGCAGCTCAGCAGGCACAGGCAATTCACCCCTCCACTTT. The full variable domain, completed using reference TRBV11-2 and TRBJ1-6, is EAGVAQSPRYKIIEKRQSVAFWCNPISGHATLYWYQQILGQGPKLLIQFQNNGVVDDSQLPKDRFSAERLKGVDSTLKIQPAKLEDSAVYLCASSSAGTGNSPLHFGNGTRLTVT.